The 18 T cell receptor beta chains below come from one sample, sequenced in a study of CXCR3-negative and CXCR3-positive naive CD8 T cells (dated by TCRdb to the late 2010s). Sequenced on a NextSeq 550. The Human TCR Profiling Kit (MiLaboratory) was used to prepare UMI-labeled 5' RACE TRB cDNA libraries. TCRdb reprocessed the reads and assigns one entry to each CDR3 protein sequence, leaving out DNA. The table held for this sample gives fewer than 90,000 distinct CDR3 sequences. Clones ranked in the top ten supply around 1.6% of the sample. Sequenced material: naive CXCR3- CD8+ T cells from blood. What the cell subset or site label conveys for this sample: CD45RO-CCR7+CD27+CD95- naive CD8+ T cells lacking CXCR3 (TNR3-). The receptors come from a human donor in good health. Some clones in this sample may be carry-over from other donors' samples.

This chain connects TRBV7-9 to TRBJ2-7; TCRdb outputs TRBD2, but without DNA this stays unchecked. CDR3 length equals 13 residues. Germline CDR1 is SEHNR and CDR2 is FQNEAQ (reference sequence). This CDR3 is CASSLGAGYEQYF.

The chain joins TRBV6-5 to TRBJ2-3; TCRdb returns TRBD1, unconfirmable since there is no DNA. Germline CDR1 MNHEY, CDR2 SVGAGI. The CDR3 has 14 residues. CDR3 region: CASSPGETPDTQYF.

This chain links TRBV28 with TRBJ1-2; TCRdb lists TRBD1, though no DNA is available to test this call. This CDR3 is built from 14 residues. Per germline, CDR1 MDHEN and CDR2 SYDVKM. CDR3 amino acids: CASSDGTSFYGYTF.

The chain combines TRBV12-3 or TRBV12-4 with TRBJ1-2; TCRdb's D call, TRBD1, is unchecked because there is no DNA. The CDR3 consists of 13 residues. CDR3 loop: CASSFNRNYGYTF.

This chain uses TRBV29-1 with TRBJ2-1; TCRdb's D gene call, TRBD2, goes unchecked for lack of DNA. From germline, CDR1 is SQVTM and CDR2 ANQGSEA. This CDR3 is built from 13 residues. This CDR3 is CSVPAGSYNEQFF.

The chain uses TRBV5-1 and TRBJ2-1; TCRdb calls TRBD1, which cannot be checked without DNA. The CDR3 contains 16 residues. Germline V gene sequence: CDR1 SGHRS, CDR2 YFSETQ. The CDR3 reads CASSLGQGAMGNEQFF.

The chain links TRBV29-1 to TRBJ2-7; absent DNA, TCRdb's TRBD1 call cannot be checked. This CDR3 is 15 amino acids long. From germline, CDR1 is SQVTM and CDR2 ANQGSEA. The CDR3 loop is CSVEWSGQQTYEQYF.

J is TRBJ1-5 and V is TRBV15; TCRdb designates TRBD1, a call that cannot be tested without DNA. Germline V gene lookup returns CDR1 LNHNV and CDR2 YYDKDF (reference sequence). The CDR3 has 14 amino acids. CDR3 amino acids: CATSLDRGRQPQHF.

The chain employs TRBV29-1 and TRBJ2-7; TCRdb designates TRBD1, a call that cannot be tested without DNA. The CDR3 loop spans 13 amino acids. CDR1 and CDR2 from the germline V gene are SQVTM and ANQGSEA. CDR3 amino acids: CSLGGTGWNEQYF.

J is TRBJ2-7 and V is TRBV20-1; TCRdb outputs TRBD1, but without DNA this stays unchecked. Germline V lookup: CDR1 DFQATT, CDR2 SNEGSKA (reference sequence). The CDR3 covers 16 residues. The CDR3 reads CSARDPLAGVTYEQYF.

V is TRBV27 and J is TRBJ1-1. Germline V lookup: CDR1 MNHEY, CDR2 SMNVEV (reference sequence). The CDR3 runs to 16 residues. The chain's CDR3 is CASSPSTATGNTEAFF.

This chain connects TRBV29-1 to TRBJ1-1. This CDR3 spans 12 amino acids. Germline-derived CDR1 and CDR2 are SQVTM and ANQGSEA. CDR3 sequence reads: CSVGADRTEAFF.

The chain couples TRBV12-3 or TRBV12-4 to TRBJ2-7; TCRdb gives TRBD2 as the D gene, but with no DNA this cannot be confirmed. This CDR3 has 15 residues. The CDR3 sequence: CASSQLAGLVTEQYF.

This clonotype registers medium-sized by frequency. The V call is TRBV15, the J call TRBJ2-7; with no DNA, the TCRdb D assignment of TRBD1 cannot be verified. Germline values: CDR1 LNHNV, CDR2 YYDKDF (reference sequence). The CDR3 spans 15 residues. CDR3 loop: CATSIFRGPSYEQYF. The variable domain in full, completed from reference TRBV15 and TRBJ2-7, reads DAMVIQNPRYQVTQFGKPVTLSCSQTLNHNVMYWYQQKSSQAPKLLFHYYDKDFNNEADTPDNFQSRRPNTSFCFLDIRSPGLGDTAMYLCATSIFRGPSYEQYFGPGTRLTVT.

The CDR3 spells CASSLGLYNEQFF. The J gene is TRBJ2-1, the V gene TRBV7-3; as DNA is missing, the TRBD2 call by TCRdb cannot be tested. The CDR3 covers 13 residues. The V gene's germline CDR1 is SGHTA and CDR2 FQGTGA. The complete variable domain, with remaining parts taken from reference TRBV7-3 and TRBJ2-1, reads GAGVSQTPSNKVTEKGKYVELRCDPISGHTALYWYRQSLGQGPEFLIYFQGTGAADDSGLPNDRFFAVRPEGSVSTLKIQRTERGDSAVYLCASSLGLYNEQFFGPGTRLTVL.

This sequence joins TRBV29-1 and TRBJ2-5; the TCRdb call, TRBD1, lacks DNA for checking. The CDR3 sequence is 17 residues long. CDR1 is SQVTM, CDR2 ANQGSEA, per germline. This CDR3 reads CSVVTNPGQGAGETQYF.

V is TRBV29-1 and J is TRBJ2-1; TCRdb's D call of TRBD1 is untestable without DNA. This CDR3 contains 13 residues. CDR1 and CDR2 (germline): SQVTM, ANQGSEA. This CDR3 is CSVADRPENEQFF.

The genes are TRBV4-3 and TRBJ2-1; checking the TCRdb D call of TRBD1 is not possible without DNA. Per germline, CDR1 LGHNA and CDR2 YSLEER. The CDR3 has 15 residues. The chain's CDR3 is CASSQGPGTHNEQFF.